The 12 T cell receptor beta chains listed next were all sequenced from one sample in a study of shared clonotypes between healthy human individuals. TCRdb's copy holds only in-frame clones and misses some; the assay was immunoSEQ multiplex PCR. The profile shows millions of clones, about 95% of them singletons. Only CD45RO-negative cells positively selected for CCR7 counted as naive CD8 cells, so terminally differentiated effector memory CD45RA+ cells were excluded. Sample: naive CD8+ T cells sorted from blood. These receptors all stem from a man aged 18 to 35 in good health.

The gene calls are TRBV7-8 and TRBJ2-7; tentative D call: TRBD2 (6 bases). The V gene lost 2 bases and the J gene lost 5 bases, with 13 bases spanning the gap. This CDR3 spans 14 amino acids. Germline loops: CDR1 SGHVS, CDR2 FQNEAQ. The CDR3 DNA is TGTGCCAGCAGCTTAAATCCGGGGGATAACGAGCAGTACTTC. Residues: CASSLNPGDNEQYF.

The CDR3 DNA reads TGTGCCAGCAGCCCTATGATTTATGGTAGCTACACCTTC. Its translation: CASSPMIYGSYTF. The rearrangement links TRBV27 to TRBJ1-2; D not resolved. V shed 6 bases and J shed 9 bases, with 17 bases lying between them. This CDR3 has 13 residues. Looked up from germline, CDR1 is MNHEY and CDR2 is SMNVEV (reference sequence).

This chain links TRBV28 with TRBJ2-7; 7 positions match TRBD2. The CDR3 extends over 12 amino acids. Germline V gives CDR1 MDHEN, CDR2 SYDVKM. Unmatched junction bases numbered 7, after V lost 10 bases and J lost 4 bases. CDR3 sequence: CAISASGYEQYF. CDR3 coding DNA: TGTGCCATTTCGGCTAGCGGTTACGAGCAGTACTTC.

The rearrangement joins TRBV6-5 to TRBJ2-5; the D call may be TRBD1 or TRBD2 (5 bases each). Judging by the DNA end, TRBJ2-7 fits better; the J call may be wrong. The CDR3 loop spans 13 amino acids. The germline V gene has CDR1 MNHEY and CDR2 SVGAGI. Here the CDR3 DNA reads TGTGCCAGCAGTCCGGGACCCCTGGGCGAGCAGTACTTC. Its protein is CASSPGPLGEQYF.

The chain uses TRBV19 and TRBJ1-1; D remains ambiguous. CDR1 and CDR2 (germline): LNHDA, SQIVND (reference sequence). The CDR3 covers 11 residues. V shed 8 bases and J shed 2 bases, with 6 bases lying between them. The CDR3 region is CASHTNTEAFF. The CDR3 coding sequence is TGTGCCAGTCATACCAACACTGAAGCTTTCTTT.

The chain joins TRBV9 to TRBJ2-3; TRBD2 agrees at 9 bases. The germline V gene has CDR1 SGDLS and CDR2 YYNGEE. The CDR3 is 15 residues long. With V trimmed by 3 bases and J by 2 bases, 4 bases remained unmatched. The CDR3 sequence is CASSASGDFTDTQYF. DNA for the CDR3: TGTGCCAGCAGCGCTAGCGGGGACTTCACAGATACGCAGTATTTT.

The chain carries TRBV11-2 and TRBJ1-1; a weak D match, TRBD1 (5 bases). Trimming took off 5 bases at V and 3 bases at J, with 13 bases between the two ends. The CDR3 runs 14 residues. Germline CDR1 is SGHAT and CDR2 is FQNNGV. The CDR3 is CASSLTVRDTEAFF. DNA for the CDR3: TGTGCCAGCAGCCTGACAGTGAGGGACACTGAAGCTTTCTTT.

The CDR3 reads CAWSLPPEEIQYF. The CDR3 DNA is TGTGCCTGGAGCTTACCCCCCGAAGAGATTCAGTACTTC. The genes are TRBV30 and TRBJ2-4; unclear D gene. Germline CDR1 is GTSNPN and CDR2 is SVGIG (reference sequence). This CDR3 contains 13 residues. The ends were cut back, 3 bases at V and 10 bases at J, with 16 bases in the middle.

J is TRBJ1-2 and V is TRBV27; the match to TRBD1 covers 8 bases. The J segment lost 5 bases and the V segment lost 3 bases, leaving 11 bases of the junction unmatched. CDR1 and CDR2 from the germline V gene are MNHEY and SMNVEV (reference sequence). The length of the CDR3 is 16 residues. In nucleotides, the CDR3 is TGTGCCAGCAGTTTGATCGCAGGGGGCGGTAATTATGGCTACACCTTC. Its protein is CASSLIAGGGNYGYTF.

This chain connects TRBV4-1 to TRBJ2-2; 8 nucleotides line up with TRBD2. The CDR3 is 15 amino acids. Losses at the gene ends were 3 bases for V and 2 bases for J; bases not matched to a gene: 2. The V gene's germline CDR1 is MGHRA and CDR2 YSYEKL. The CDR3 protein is CASSQREVNTGELFF. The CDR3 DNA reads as TGCGCCAGCAGCCAGCGGGAGGTAAACACCGGGGAGCTGTTTTTT.

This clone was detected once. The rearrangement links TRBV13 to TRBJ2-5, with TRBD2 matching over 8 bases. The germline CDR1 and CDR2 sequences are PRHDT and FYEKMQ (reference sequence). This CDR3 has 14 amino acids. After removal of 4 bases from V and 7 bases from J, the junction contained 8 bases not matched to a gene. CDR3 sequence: CASSSDSGVVTQYF. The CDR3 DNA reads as TGTGCCAGCAGCTCTGATAGCGGGGTAGTGACCCAGTACTTC.

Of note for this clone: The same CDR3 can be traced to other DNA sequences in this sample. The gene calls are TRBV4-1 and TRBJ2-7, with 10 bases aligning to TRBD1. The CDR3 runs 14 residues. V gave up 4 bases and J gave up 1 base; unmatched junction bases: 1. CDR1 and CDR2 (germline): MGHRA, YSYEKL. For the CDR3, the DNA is TGCGCCAGCAGCCTGGGACAGGGGTCCTACGAGCAGTACTTC. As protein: CASSLGQGSYEQYF.